This paragraph reports one T cell receptor (beta chain). Its antigen is as yet unknown. The CDR3 length is 13 residues. Germline values: CDR1 MDHEN, CDR2 SYDVKM. V lost 8 bases, J lost 5 bases, and 9 bases stayed unmatched. The sample originates from a study of cytomegalovirus exposure and HLA in healthy donors. Study-wide findings and caveats: Later on, an analysis found that several of the most significant clusters appeared to be linked to common viral pathogens, which included parvovirus B19. Data from an earlier analysis indicated that most TCR beta V segments were productive either about 87% or about 30% of the time. The study had only CMV serostatus as immune exposure information.

PCR primers comprised 60 Vbeta and 13 Jbeta primers. As processed by the authors: About 11 million of 75 million to 85 million unique TCR beta chains were shared, per a later count. Measured with immunoSEQ multiplex PCR; TCRdb has only the in-frame clones, and not every one. V, J and clone size are taken as reported in that table, and D and trimming were inferred from the DNA itself. The data show more than 100,000 clones, over 65% seen once. The chain has TRBV28 and TRBJ2-7; 7 bases fit TRBD1. Specimen: PBMCs. This TCR was recovered from a middle-aged woman in good health and CMV-seropositive. The CDR3 sequence: CASFLTGDNEQYF. In nucleotides, the CDR3 is TGTGCCAGCTTCCTTACAGGGGACAACGAGCAGTACTTC. Using reference TRBV28 and TRBJ2-7 for the parts outside the CDR3, the full variable domain is DVKVTQSSRYLVKRTGEKVFLECVQDMDHENMFWYRQDPGLGLRLIYFSYDVKMKEKGDIPEGYSVSREKKERFSLILESASTNQTSMYLCASFLTGDNEQYFGPGTRLTVT.